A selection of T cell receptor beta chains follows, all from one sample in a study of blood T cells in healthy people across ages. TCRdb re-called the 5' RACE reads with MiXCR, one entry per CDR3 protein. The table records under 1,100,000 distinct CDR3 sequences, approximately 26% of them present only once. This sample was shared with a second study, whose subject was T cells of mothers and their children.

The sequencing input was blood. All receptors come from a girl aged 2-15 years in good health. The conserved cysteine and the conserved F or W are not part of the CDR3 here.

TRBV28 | ASTISTGTLAGRTSDTQY
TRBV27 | ASSGGGAEQF
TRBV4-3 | ASSQLRQGPYEQY
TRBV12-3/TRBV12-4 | ASAFGSGLAKNIQY
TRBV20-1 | SAREAGGLAYEQY
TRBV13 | ASSRGISGIYNEQF
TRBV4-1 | ASSQVVSAGGFEQY
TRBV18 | ASSPGAASEQY
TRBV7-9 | ASSALGLGYEQY
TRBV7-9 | ASSLGRKSDQAQH
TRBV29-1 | SVEVSYEQY
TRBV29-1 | SVKGSVTNEKLF
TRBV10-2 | ASSEREGTQY
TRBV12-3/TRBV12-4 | ASRPFPSANTEAF
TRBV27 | ASSLLNGELF
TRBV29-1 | SVDSLAEQF
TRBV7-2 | ASSLDRVTTEAF
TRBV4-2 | ASSQEIPITQY
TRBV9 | ASSTARGSTDTQY
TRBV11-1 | ASSRTDAAVGYT
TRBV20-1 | SARDPDGTYNSPLH
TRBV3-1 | ACSQESGKRSGYA
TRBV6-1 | ATAVGEAYNEQF
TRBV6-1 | ASSELAAQYHQPQH
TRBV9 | ASSVDGAGGGETQY
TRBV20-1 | SARGTSGIY
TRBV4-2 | ASSQPPVGDHTQY
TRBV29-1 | SAPQGNEQF
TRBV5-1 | ASSLETETQY
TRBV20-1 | SATDRASYEQY
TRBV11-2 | ASSLGTAYRYT
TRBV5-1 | ASSTSPGSIYEQY
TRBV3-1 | ASSSRERGQGIYEQY
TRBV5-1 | ASSLGSGEETQY
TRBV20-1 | SARGRGSGLTGTEAF
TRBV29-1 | SVEEDLNTEAF
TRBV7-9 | ALDGTEAF
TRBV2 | ASKSYRGGTYEQY
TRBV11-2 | ASSLSAKAYEQY
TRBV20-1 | SARDGRTTDTQY
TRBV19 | ASSPGTPLPYGYT
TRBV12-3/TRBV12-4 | ASSLGQTYNEQF
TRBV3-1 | ASSQDRTPVYNEQF
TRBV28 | ASSLLLQTQY
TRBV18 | ASSPAMSGRVPSEQY